This T cell receptor (beta chain) was identified during a study of blood T cell repertoires in COVID-19. CDR1 is SGHTA and CDR2 is FQGNSA in the germline V gene. Unmatched junction bases numbered 5, after V lost 5 bases and J lost 9 bases. The CDR3 runs to 12 residues. Measured with immunoSEQ multiplex PCR; TCRdb has only the in-frame clones, and not every one. The sample holds approximately 200,000 clones; 65% to 85% are singletons and the top ten take 7.4%. The sequenced material came from PBMCs or T cells enriched from blood (not recorded which). This rearrangement joins TRBV7-2 to TRBJ2-7; 9 nucleotides align to TRBD1. The clonotype originates from a woman aged 40 to 49 with acute COVID-19. CDR3: CASSRTGVGQYF. The CDR3 DNA sequence: TGTGCCAGCAGCAGGACAGGGGTCGGGCAGTACTTC.